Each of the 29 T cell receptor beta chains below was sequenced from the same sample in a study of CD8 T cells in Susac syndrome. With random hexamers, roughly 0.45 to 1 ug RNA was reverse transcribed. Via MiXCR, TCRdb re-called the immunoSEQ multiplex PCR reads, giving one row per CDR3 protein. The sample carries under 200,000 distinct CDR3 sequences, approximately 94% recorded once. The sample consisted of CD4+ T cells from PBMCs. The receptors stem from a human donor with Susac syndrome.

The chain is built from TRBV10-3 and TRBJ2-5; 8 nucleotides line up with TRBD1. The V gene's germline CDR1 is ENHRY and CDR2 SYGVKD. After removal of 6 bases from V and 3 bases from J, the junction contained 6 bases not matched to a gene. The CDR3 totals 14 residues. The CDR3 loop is CAIRSDRVEETQYF. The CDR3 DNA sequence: TGTGCCATCAGGTCGGACAGGGTGGAAGAGACCCAGTACTTC.

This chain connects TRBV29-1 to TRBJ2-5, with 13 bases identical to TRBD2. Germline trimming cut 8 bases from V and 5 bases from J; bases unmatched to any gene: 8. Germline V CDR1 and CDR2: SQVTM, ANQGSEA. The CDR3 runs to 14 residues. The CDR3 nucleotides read TGCAGCACTAGCGGGGGGGCAGGAGGGGAGACCCAGTACTTC. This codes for CSTSGGAGGETQYF.

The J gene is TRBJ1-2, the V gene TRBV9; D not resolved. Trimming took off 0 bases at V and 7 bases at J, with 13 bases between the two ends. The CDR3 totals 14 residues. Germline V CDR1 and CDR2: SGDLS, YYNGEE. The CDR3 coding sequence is TGTGCCAGCAGCGTAGGTTGGGGTCGAGCTGGCTACACCTTC. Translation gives CASSVGWGRAGYTF.

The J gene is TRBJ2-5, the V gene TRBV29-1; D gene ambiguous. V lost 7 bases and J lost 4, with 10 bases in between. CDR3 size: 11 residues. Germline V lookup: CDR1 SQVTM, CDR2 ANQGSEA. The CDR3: CSARMGETQYF. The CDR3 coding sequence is TGCAGCGCCCGTATGGGAGAGACCCAGTACTTC.

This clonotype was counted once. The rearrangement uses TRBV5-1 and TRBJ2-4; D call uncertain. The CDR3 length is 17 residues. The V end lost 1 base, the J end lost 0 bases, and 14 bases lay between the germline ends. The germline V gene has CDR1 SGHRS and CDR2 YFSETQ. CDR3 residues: CASSLSAVPQAKNIQYF. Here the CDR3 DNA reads TGCGCCAGCAGCTTGTCGGCGGTTCCACAAGCCAAAAACATTCAGTACTTC.

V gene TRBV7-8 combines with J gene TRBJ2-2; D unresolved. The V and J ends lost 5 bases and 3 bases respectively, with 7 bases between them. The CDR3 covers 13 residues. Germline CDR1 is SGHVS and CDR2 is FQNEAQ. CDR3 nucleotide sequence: TGTGCCAGCAGCCCCGGACACACCGGGGAGCTGTTTTTT. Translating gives CASSPGHTGELFF.

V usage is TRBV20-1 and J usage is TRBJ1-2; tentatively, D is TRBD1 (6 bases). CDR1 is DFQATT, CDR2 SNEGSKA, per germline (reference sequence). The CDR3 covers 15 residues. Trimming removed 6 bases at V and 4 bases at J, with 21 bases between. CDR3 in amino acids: CSATNPNRVGYGYTF. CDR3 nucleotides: TGCAGTGCAACCAATCCCAACAGGGTTGGCTATGGCTACACCTTC.

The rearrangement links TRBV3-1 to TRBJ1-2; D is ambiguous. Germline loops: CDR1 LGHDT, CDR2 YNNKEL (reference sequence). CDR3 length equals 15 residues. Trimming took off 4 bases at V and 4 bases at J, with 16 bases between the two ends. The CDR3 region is CASSPENMGGYGYTF. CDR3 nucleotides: TGTGCCAGCAGCCCCGAGAACATGGGAGGCTATGGCTACACCTTC.

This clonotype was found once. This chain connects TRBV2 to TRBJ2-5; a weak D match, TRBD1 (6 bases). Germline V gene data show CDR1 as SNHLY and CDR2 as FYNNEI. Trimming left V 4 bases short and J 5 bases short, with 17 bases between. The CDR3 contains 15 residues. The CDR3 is CASSARQAGRETQYF. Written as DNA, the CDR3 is TGTGCCAGCAGTGCCCGACAGGCAGGAAGGGAGACCCAGTACTTC. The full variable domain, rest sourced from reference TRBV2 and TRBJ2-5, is EPEVTQTPSHQVTQMGQEVILRCVPISNHLYFYWYRQILGQKVEFLVSFYNNEISEKSEIFDDQFSVERPDGSNFTLKIRSTKLEDSAMYFCASSARQAGRETQYFGPGTRLLVL.

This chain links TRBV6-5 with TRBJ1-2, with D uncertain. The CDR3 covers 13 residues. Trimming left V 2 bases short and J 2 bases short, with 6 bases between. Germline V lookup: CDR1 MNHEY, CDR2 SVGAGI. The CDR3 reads CASSYPGNYGYTF. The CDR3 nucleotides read TGTGCCAGCAGTTACCCAGGCAACTATGGCTACACCTTC.

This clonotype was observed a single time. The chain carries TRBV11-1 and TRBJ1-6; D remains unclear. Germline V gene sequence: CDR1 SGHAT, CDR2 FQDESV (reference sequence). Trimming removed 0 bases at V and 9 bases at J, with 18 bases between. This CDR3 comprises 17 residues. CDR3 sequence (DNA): TGTGCCAGCAGCTTAGCGCCCATCGACATGTGCATTTCACCCCTCCACTTT. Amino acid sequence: CASSLAPIDMCISPLHF.

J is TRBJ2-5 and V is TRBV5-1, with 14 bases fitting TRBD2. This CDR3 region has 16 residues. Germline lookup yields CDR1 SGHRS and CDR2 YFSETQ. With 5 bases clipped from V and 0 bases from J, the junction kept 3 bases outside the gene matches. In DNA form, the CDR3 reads TGCGCCAGCAGACGACTAGCGGGGGGGAACCAAGAGACCCAGTACTTC. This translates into CASRRLAGGNQETQYF.

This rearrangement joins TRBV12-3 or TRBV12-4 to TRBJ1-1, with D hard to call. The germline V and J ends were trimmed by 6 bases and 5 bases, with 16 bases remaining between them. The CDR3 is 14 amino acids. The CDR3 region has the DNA TGTGCCAGCAGCCCCGGGCGACGTGAGACTGAAGCTTTCTTT. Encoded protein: CASSPGRRETEAFF.

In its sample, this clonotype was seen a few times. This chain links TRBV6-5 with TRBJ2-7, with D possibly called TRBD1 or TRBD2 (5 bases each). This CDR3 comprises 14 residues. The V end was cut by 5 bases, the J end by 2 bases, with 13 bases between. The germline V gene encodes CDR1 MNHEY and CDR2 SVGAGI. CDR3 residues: CASSERGEPYEQYF. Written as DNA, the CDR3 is TGTGCCAGCAGTGAAAGGGGAGAACCCTACGAGCAGTACTTC.

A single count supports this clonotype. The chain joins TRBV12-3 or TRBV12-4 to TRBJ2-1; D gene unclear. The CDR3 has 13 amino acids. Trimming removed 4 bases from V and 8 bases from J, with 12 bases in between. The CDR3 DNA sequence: TGTGCCAGCAGTTACTCGGAAAACGATGAGCAGTTCTTC. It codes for CASSYSENDEQFF.

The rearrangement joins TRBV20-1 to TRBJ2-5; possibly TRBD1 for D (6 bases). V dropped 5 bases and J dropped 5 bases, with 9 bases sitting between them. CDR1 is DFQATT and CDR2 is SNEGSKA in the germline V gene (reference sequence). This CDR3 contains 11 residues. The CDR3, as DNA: TGCAGTGCTCAAACAGGGGAGACCCAGTACTTC. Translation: CSAQTGETQYF.

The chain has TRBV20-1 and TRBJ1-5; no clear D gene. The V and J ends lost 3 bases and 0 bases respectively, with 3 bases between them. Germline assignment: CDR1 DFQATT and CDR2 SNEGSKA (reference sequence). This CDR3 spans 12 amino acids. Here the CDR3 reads CSASSSNQPQHF. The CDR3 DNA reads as TGCAGTGCTAGTTCTAGCAATCAGCCCCAGCATTTT.

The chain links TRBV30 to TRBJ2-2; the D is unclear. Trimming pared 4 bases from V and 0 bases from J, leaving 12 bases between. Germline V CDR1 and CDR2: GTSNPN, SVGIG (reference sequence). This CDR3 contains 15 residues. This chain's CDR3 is CAWTRGVTNTGELFF. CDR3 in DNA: TGTGCCTGGACCCGCGGTGTGACGAACACCGGGGAGCTGTTTTTT.

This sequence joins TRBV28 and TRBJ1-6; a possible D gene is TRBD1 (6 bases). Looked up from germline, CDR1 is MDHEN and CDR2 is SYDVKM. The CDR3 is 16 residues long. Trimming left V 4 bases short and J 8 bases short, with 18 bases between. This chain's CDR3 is CASSSTGQLIYSPLHF. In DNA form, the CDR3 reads TGTGCCAGCAGTTCGACCGGACAGCTGATCTATTCACCCCTCCACTTT.

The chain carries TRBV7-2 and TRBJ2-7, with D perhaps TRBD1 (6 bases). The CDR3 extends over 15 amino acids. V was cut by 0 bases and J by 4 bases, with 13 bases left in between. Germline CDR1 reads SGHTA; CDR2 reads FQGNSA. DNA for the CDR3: TGTGCCAGCAGCTTAGCGAGGGGGTCCTTATACGAGCAGTACTTC. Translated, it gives CASSLARGSLYEQYF.

The CDR3, as DNA: TGTGCCAGCAGCGTAGATTTTAGGCTCGCCTATAATTCACCCCTCCACTTT. This gives the protein CASSVDFRLAYNSPLHF. The genes are TRBV9 and TRBJ1-6; D is unclear. From germline, CDR1 is SGDLS and CDR2 YYNGEE. This CDR3 is built from 17 residues. With 0 bases removed from V and 2 bases from J, the gap between germline ends came to 12 bases.

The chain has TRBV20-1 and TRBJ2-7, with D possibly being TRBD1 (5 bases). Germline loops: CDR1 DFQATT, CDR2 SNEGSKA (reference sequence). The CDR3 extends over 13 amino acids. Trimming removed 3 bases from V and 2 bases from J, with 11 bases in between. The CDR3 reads CSASPGKPYEQYF. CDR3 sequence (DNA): TGCAGTGCTAGCCCAGGGAAGCCCTACGAGCAGTACTTC.

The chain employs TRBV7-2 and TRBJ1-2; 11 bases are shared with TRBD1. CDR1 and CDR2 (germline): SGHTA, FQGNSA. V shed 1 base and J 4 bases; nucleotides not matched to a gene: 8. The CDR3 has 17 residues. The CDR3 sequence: CASSLVDRGLLGYGYTF. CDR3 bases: TGTGCCAGCAGCTTAGTGGACAGGGGGCTGCTAGGCTATGGCTACACCTTC.

For the CDR3, the DNA is TGTGCCAGCAGTTTGTATAGACCCCTCTCCTACAATGAGCAGTTCTTC. Its translation is CASSLYRPLSYNEQFF. V and J are TRBV12-3 or TRBV12-4 and TRBJ2-1; D is undetermined. Trimming shortened V by 3 bases and J by 0 bases, and 12 bases separated the two germline ends. This CDR3 has 16 amino acids.

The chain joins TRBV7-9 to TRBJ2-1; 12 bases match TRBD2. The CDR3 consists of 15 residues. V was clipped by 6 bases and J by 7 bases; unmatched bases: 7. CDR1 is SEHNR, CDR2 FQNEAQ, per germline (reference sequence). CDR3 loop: CASSPLAGGWNEQFF. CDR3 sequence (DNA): TGTGCCAGCAGTCCACTAGCGGGGGGATGGAATGAGCAGTTCTTC.

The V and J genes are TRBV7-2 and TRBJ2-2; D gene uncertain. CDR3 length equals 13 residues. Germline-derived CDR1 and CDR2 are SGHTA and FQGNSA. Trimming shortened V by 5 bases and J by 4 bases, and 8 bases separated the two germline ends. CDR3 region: CASSAASTGELFF. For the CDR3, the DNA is TGTGCCAGCAGCGCAGCTAGCACCGGGGAGCTGTTTTTT.

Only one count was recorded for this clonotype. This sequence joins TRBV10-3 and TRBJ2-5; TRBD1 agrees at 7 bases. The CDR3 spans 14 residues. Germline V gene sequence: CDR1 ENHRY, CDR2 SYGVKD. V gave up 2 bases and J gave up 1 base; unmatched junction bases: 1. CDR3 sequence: CAISERGLQETQYF. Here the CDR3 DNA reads TGTGCCATCAGTGAGAGGGGGCTCCAAGAGACCCAGTACTTC.

For the CDR3, the DNA is TGTGCCAGCAGCTTGACAGGGGAAGACTATGGCTACACCTTC. Translation gives CASSLTGEDYGYTF. The chain links TRBV13 to TRBJ1-2, with TRBD1 identical over 8 bases. The CDR3 is 14 amino acids. The germline CDR1 and CDR2 sequences are PRHDT and FYEKMQ (reference sequence). V lost 3 bases and J lost 3; bases outside the gene matches: 3.

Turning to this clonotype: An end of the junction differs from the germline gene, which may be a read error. CDR3 nucleotides: TGTGCTAGCAGCTCCCGGAGGGGACAAGAGACCCAGTACTTC. Its translation is CASSSRRGQETQYF. The rearrangement joins TRBV7-7 to TRBJ2-5, with D possibly being TRBD2 (6 bases). This CDR3 is 14 amino acids long. Germline CDR1 reads SSHAT; CDR2 reads FNYEAQ (reference sequence). Full variable domain (rest looked up from reference TRBV7-7 and TRBJ2-5): GAGVSQSPRYKVTKRGQDVTLRCDPISSHATLYWYQQALGQGPEFLTYFNYEAQPDKSGLPSDRFSAERPEGSISTLTIQRTEQRDSAMYRCASSSRRGQETQYFGPGTRLLVL.